This T cell receptor (beta chain) derives from a study of monozygotic twins with inflammatory bowel disease. The CDR3 is 13 amino acids. The draw for each donor consisted of a single 2.5 ml blood sample. Remarks on this clonotype: Its antigen is not known.

Study-level points and caveats: Whereas healthy co-twins had higher TCRbeta diversity (inverse Simpson), IBD patients had lower diversity.

Added by template switching were UMIs that each held a 6-nucleotide sample barcode. TCRdb re-called the 5' RACE reads and shows each CDR3 protein once, DNA omitted. The data show about 450,000 distinct CDR3 sequences, and the top ten clones hold about 2.4%. What was sequenced was blood. The rearrangement uses TRBV12-3 or TRBV12-4 and TRBJ2-1; TCRdb calls TRBD2, which cannot be checked without DNA. The clonotype comes from a human donor with ulcerative colitis or Crohn's disease, or a healthy co-twin of an affected twin (not recorded which). The CDR3 sequence is CASSLQRNNEQFF.